This TCR beta chain was captured by sequencing in a study of cytomegalovirus exposure and HLA in healthy donors. Study findings and constraints: The study recorded 164 TCR beta chains that were cytomegalovirus-associated. In a later analysis, CMV-associated beta chains were mostly HLA-associated, it appeared. The study dropped some indistinguishable V segments, TRBV6-2 and TRBV6-3 among them.

With regard to this clone: The antigen is unknown.

60 Vbeta and 13 Jbeta primers were used in PCR. Assay: immunoSEQ multiplex PCR; the TCRdb copy retains only in-frame clones and omits some. The sample has around 99,000 clones; around 76% are singletons. Germline lookup yields CDR1 SGHTA and CDR2 FQGNSA. This CDR3 comprises 14 residues. The V end lost 6 bases, the J end lost 6 bases, and 15 bases lay between the germline ends. This TCR came from a man between 18 and 29 years old in good health and CMV-seronegative. V usage is TRBV7-2 and J usage is TRBJ1-5; D is possibly TRBD1 (5 bases). Material for sequencing was PBMCs. The CDR3 region has the DNA TGTGCCAGCAGAATGGAAGGGGCTGGTCAGCCCCAGCATTTT. Its protein product is CASRMEGAGQPQHF.